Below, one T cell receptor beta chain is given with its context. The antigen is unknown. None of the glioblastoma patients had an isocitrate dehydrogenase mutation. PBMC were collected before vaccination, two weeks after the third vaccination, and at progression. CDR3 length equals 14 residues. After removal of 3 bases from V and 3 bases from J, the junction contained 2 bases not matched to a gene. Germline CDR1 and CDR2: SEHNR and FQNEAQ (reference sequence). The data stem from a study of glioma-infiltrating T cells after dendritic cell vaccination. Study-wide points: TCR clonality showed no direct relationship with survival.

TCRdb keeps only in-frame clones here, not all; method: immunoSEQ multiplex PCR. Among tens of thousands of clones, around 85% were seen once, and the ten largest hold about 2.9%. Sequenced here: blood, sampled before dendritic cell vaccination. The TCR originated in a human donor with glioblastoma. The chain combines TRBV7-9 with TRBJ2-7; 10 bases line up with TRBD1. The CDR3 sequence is CASSFGTGVYEQYF. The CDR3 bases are TGTGCCAGCAGCTTTGGGACAGGGGTCTACGAGCAGTACTTC.